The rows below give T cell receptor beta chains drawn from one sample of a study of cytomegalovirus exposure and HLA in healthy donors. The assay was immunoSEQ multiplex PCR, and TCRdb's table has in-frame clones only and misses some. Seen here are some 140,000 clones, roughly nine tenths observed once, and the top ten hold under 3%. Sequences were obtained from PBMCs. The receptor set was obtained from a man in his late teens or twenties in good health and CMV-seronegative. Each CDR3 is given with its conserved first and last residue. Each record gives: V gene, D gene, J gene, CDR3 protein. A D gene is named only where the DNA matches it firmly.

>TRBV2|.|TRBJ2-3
CASSGGWTDTQYF
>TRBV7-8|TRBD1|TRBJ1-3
CASSPQQGASGNTIYF
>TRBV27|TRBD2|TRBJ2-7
CASSVRIQRERRNEQYF
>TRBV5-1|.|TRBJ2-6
CASSLLTQGRLGSGANVLTF
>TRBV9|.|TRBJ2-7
CASSRGGHEQYF
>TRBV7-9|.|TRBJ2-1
CASSPPLSGSLNEQFF
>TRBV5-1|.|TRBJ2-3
CASSPDLSTDTQYF
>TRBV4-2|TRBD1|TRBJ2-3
CASSQEPGQGADTQYF
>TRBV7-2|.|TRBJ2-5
CASSLVPAGRQETQYF
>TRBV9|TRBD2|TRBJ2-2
CASSLGLAGGNTGELFF
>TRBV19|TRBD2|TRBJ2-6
CASSLLGFGGGSGANVLTF
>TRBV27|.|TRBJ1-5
CASSPSPYQPQHF
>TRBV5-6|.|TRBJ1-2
CASSSQGIVRGYTF
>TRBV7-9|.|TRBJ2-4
CASSLPKNIQYF
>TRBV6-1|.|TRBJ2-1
CASKAGLHRDEQFF
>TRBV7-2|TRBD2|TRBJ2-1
CASSPPGTSGYNEQFF
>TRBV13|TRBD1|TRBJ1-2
CASSPLGTGISYGYTF
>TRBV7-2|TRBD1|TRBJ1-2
CASSPRDRRDYGYTF
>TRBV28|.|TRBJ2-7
CASSFLSQAGEYF
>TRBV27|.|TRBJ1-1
CASSSQVPVNTEAFF
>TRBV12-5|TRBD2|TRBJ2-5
CASGLLTSFHGGGSQETQYF
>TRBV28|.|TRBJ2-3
CASSPRLPDTQYF
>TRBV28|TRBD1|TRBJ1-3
CASSPSAGQGGNTIYF